A selection of T cell receptor beta chains follows, all from one sample in a study of cytomegalovirus exposure and HLA in healthy donors. The assay was immunoSEQ multiplex PCR, and TCRdb's table has in-frame clones only and misses some. The table includes a few hundred thousand clones, roughly 90% detected once. Specimen: PBMCs. These TCRs come from a man aged 18 to 30 in good health and CMV-seropositive. Each CDR3 is given with its conserved first and last residue. D genes are given only for firm matches.

>.|TRBJ1-2|TRBV7-9
CASSSRELEGYTF
>.|TRBJ2-1|TRBV27
CASNFLGPGDSTMLVSPPEQFF
>TRBD1|TRBJ2-2|TRBV7-8
CASSVAGTGGPGELFF
>.|TRBJ1-5|TRBV7-2
CASSLGDQPQHF
>.|TRBJ1-2|TRBV20-1
CSALRQGYTF
>TRBD1|TRBJ2-7|TRBV27
CASRPLGTDYEQYF
>TRBD2|TRBJ2-3|TRBV5-4
CASSPSGRAGDTQYF
>TRBD2|TRBJ2-1|TRBV29-1
CSAALSGANYNEQFF
>TRBD1|TRBJ2-7|TRBV27
CASSFDRALEQYF
>.|TRBJ2-7|TRBV11-2
CASSLAPIYEQYF
>TRBD2|TRBJ2-7|TRBV19
CASSPGLGSYEQYF
>.|TRBJ1-4|TRBV30
CAWNSLNEKLFF
>TRBD1|TRBJ1-2|TRBV30
CAWSVGVQGAWYGYTF
>TRBD2|TRBJ2-1|TRBV6-5
CASSQTSGGPNEQFF
>.|TRBJ2-1|TRBV5-4
CASSLDRQPYNEQFF